This record looks at one T cell receptor beta chain sequence and its context. What it binds is unknown. This sample is part of a study of early stage breast cancer tumors. Overall study context: Approximately 9.4-fold was the mean read coverage per sample.

Method: immunoSEQ multiplex PCR; TCRdb's copy keeps in-frame clones and lacks some. The data show fewer than 30,000 clones, 80% seen once. The CDR3 spans 14 residues. The V gene end was trimmed by 0 bases and the J gene end by 3 bases; junction bases not matched to a gene: 2. Germline CDR1 SGDLS, CDR2 YYNGEE. Points from the study as a whole: Comparing each tissue with blood distinguished tumor from normal in about 85% of the 16 patients. Tumors had about 2.4-fold higher T cell density and higher clonality than adjacent normal breast tissue.

Input material: blood. V and J are TRBV9 and TRBJ2-7, with 8 positions matching TRBD1. The sequence was collected from a person between 55 and 70 years old with breast cancer. As DNA, the CDR3 is TGTGCCAGCAGCGTAGAGACAGGGGACTACGAGCAGTACTTC. Encoded protein: CASSVETGDYEQYF.